This TCR beta chain was identified in a study of monozygotic twins with inflammatory bowel disease. CDR1 DFQATT and CDR2 SNEGSKA come from the germline V gene (reference sequence). The CDR3 totals 14 residues. TCRdb reworked the 5' RACE reads into one entry per CDR3 protein, no DNA. Its listing shows approximately 380,000 distinct CDR3 sequences. The source of this sequence is a human donor with ulcerative colitis or Crohn's disease, or a healthy co-twin of an affected twin (not recorded which). Sequencing used blood. The rearrangement links TRBV20-1 to TRBJ2-3. CDR3 sequence reads: CSASSGLVTDTQYF.